This TCR beta chain was sequenced in a study of blood T cell repertoires in COVID-19. Study background: Sites in the United States, Italy and Spain provided acute and convalescent COVID-19 samples. The cDNA or gDNA used as material had been derived from T cells, B-cell-depleted T cells, or PBMCs.

Data came from immunoSEQ multiplex PCR; TCRdb stores just in-frame clones and leaves some out. The sample consists of roughly 700,000 clones, 70% to 90% of them appearing once. With V trimmed by 4 bases and J by 0 bases, 9 bases remained unmatched. From germline, CDR1 is SGHRS and CDR2 YFSETQ. The CDR3 length is 17 residues. What was sequenced was peripheral blood. The rearrangement joins TRBV5-1 to TRBJ1-1, with 10 bases lining up with TRBD1. This receptor was obtained from a woman younger than 30 with acute or convalescent COVID-19. The CDR3 sequence: CASSIRTGGAMNTEAFF. The CDR3 bases are TGCGCCAGCAGCATCAGGACAGGGGGGGCCATGAACACTGAAGCTTTCTTT.